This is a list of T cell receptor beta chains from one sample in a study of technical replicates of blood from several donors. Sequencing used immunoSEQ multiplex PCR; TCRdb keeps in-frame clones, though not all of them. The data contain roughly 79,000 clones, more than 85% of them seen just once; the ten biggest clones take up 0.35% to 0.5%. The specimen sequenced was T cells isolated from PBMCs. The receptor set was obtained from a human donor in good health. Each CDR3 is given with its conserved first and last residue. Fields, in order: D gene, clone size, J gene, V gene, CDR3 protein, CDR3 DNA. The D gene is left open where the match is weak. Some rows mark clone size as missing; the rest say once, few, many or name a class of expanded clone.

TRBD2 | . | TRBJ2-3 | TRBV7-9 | CASSLGREVIDTQYF | TGTGCCAGCAGCTTAGGGCGGGAGGTGATAGATACGCAGTATTTT
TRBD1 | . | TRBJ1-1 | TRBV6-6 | CASSPDRGETEAFF | TGTGCCAGCAGTCCAGACAGGGGGGAGACCGAAGCTTTCTTT
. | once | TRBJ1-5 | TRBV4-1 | CASSQDAGNQPQHF | TGCGCCAGCAGCCAAGACGCCGGTAATCAGCCCCAGCATTTT
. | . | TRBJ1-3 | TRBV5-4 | CASSLNSQVSGNTIYF | TGTGCCAGCAGCTTGAATTCTCAGGTCTCTGGAAACACCATATATTTT
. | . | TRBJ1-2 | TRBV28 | CASSSLSAGNYGYTF | TGTGCCAGCAGTTCCCTATCGGCAGGTAACTATGGCTACACCTTC
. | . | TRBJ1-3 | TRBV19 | CASSIYNSGNTIYF | TGTGCCAGTAGTATATACAACTCTGGAAACACCATATATTTT
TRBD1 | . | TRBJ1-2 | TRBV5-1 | CASSLDQGAGGYTF | TGCGCCAGCAGCTTGGACCAGGGGGCTGGAGGCTACACCTTC
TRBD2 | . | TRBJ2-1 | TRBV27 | CASSWGLDNEQFF | TGTGCCAGCAGTTGGGGACTAGACAATGAGCAGTTCTTC
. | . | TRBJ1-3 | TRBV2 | CASRAQLSSGNTIYF | TGTGCCAGCAGAGCACAGTTATCCTCTGGAAACACCATATATTTT
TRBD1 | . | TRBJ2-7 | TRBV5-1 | CASSWQGESYEQYF | TGCGCCAGCAGCTGGCAGGGGGAATCCTACGAGCAGTACTTC
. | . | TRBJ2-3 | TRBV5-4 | CASSLSPQASDTQYF | TGTGCCAGCAGCTTGTCCCCGCAAGCTTCAGATACGCAGTATTTT
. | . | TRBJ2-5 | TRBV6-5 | CASSPDRLIGETQYF | TGTGCCAGCAGTCCCGACAGACTTATAGGGGAGACCCAGTACTTC
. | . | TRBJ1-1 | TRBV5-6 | CASSLYTEAFF | TGTGCCAGCAGCCTATACACTGAAGCTTTCTTT
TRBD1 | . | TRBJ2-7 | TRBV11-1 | CASSLTGQGSYEQYF | TGTGCCAGCAGCTTAACAGGACAGGGCTCCTACGAGCAGTACTTC
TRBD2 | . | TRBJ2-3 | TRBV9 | CASSVGGGNTDTQYF | TGTGCCAGCAGCGTAGGGGGGGGTAACACAGATACGCAGTATTTT
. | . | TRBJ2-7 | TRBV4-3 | CASSHLEGSHEQYF | TGCGCCAGCAGCCACCTCGAGGGATCCCACGAGCAGTACTTC
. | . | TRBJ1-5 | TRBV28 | CASSFLGQRSNQPQHF | TGTGCCAGCAGTTTCCTTGGACAGAGAAGCAATCAGCCCCAGCATTTT
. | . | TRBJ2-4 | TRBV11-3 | CASSLTGTAKNIQYF | TGTGCCAGCAGCCTTACCGGGACTGCCAAAAACATTCAGTACTTC
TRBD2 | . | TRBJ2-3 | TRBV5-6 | CASSLPSGSLDTQYF | TGTGCCAGCAGCTTACCGAGCGGGAGTTTGGATACGCAGTATTTT
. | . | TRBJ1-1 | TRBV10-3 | CAISGRGNTEAFF | TGTGCCATCAGTGGGAGGGGGAACACTGAAGCTTTCTTT
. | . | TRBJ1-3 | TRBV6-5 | CASSYSPGFGNTIYF | TGTGCCAGCAGTTACTCGCCAGGGTTTGGAAACACCATATATTTT
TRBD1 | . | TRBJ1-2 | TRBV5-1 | CASSIGQGNGYTF | TGCGCCAGCAGCATCGGACAGGGGAACGGCTACACCTTC
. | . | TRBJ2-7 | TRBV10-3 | CAISTGAYEQYF | TGTGCCATCAGTACGGGAGCCTACGAGCAGTACTTC
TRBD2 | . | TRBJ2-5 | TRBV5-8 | CASSLGPLAWGETQYF | TGTGCCAGCAGCTTGGGGCCACTAGCGTGGGGAGAGACCCAGTACTTC
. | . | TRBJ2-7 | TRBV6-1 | CASSPGHSSYEQYF | TGTGCCAGCAGCCCGGGACACAGCTCCTACGAGCAGTACTTC
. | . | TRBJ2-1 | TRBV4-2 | CASSLGTSYNEQFF | TGTGCCAGCAGCCTCGGTACCTCCTACAATGAGCAGTTCTTC
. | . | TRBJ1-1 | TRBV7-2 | CASSLDGALNTEAFF | TGTGCCAGCAGCTTAGATGGAGCATTGAACACTGAAGCTTTCTTT
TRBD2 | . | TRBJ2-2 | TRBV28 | CASSRTSGIGTGELFF | TGTGCCAGCAGCCGTACTAGCGGGATAGGGACCGGGGAGCTGTTTTTT
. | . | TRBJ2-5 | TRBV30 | CAWSVTRETQYF | TGTGCCTGGAGTGTAACAAGAGAGACCCAGTACTTC
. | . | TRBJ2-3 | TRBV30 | CAWSSGNTQYF | TGTGCCTGGAGCTCGGGGAATACGCAGTATTTT
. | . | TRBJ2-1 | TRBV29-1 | CSVVKSDSLNEQFF | TGCAGCGTTGTAAAATCGGACAGTCTGAATGAGCAGTTCTTC
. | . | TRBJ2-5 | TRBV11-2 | CASSLHRDTETQYF | TGTGCCAGCAGCTTACATCGGGACACAGAGACCCAGTACTTC
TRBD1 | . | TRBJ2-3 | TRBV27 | CASSRDSSTDTQYF | TGTGCCAGCAGCCGGGACAGCTCCACAGATACGCAGTATTTT
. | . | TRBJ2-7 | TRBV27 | CASSIQGYEQYF | TGTGCCAGCAGTATCCAGGGTTACGAGCAGTACTTC
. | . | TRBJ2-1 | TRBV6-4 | CASSVTGERGTYNEQFF | TGTGCCAGCAGTGTCACAGGGGAGCGCGGGACCTACAATGAGCAGTTCTTC
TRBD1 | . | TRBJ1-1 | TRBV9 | CASSETGTAEAFF | TGTGCCAGCAGCGAGACAGGGACCGCTGAAGCTTTCTTT
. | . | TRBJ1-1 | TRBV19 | CASSETGNTEAFF | TGTGCCAGTAGTGAAACAGGGAACACTGAAGCTTTCTTT
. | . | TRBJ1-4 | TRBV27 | CASRQGVANEKLFF | TGTGCCAGCAGGCAGGGTGTAGCTAATGAAAAACTGTTTTTT
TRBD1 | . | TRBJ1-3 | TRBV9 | CASSVGQTRGNTIYF | TGTGCCAGCAGCGTGGGACAGACAAGGGGAAACACCATATATTTT
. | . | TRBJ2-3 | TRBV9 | CASSVEGKGADTQYF | TGTGCCAGCAGCGTAGAAGGAAAAGGGGCAGATACGCAGTATTTT
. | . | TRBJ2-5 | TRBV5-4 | CASSRQGYGETQYF | TGTGCCAGCAGCCGGCAGGGGTACGGGGAGACCCAGTACTTC
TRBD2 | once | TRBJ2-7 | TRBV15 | CATSRWGTSGNDEQYF | TGTGCCACCAGCAGATGGGGGACTAGCGGGAATGACGAGCAGTACTTC
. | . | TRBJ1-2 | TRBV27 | CASSKDRPLVNYGYTF | TGTGCCAGCAGTAAAGACAGGCCCCTGGTTAACTATGGCTACACCTTC
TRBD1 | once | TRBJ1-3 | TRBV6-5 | CASRATGAHTIYF | TGTGCCAGCAGGGCTACAGGGGCGCACACCATATATTTT
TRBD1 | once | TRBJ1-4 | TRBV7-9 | CASSLQGAAEEKLFF | TGTGCCAGCAGCCTACAGGGGGCAGCGGAAGAAAAACTGTTTTTT
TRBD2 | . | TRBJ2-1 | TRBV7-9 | CASSLAGGRSSYNEQFF | TGTGCCAGCAGCTTAGCGGGCGGGAGGAGTTCCTACAATGAGCAGTTCTTC
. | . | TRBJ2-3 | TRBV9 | CASSVEGAPTDTQYF | TGTGCCAGCAGCGTAGAGGGAGCACCTACAGATACGCAGTATTTT
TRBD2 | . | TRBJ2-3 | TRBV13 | CASSSETSGISPRYF | TGTGCCAGCAGCTCGGAAACTAGCGGGATTTCTCCGCGATATTTT
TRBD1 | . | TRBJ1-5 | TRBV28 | CASRQDRVNQPQHF | TGTGCCAGCAGACAGGACAGGGTCAATCAGCCCCAGCATTTT
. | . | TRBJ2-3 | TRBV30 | CAWSSSMTDTQYF | TGTGCCTGGAGTAGTAGTATGACAGATACGCAGTATTTT
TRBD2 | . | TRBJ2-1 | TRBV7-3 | CASSLSPWGGSPHNEQFF | TGTGCCAGCAGCTTAAGCCCCTGGGGCGGGAGTCCCCACAATGAGCAGTTCTTC
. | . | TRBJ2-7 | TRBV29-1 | CSVEGLVAQAYEQYF | TGCAGCGTTGAAGGACTGGTAGCGCAAGCCTACGAGCAGTACTTC
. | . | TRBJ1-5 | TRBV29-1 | CSDFTRSGQPQHF | TGCAGCGACTTTACCAGAAGCGGTCAGCCCCAGCATTTT
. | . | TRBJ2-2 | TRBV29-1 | CSVEAPRGITGELFF | TGCAGCGTTGAAGCCCCTAGGGGGATCACCGGGGAGCTGTTTTTT